This T cell receptor (beta chain) was profiled in a study of blood T cell repertoires in COVID-19. Study-wide context: The study drew acute and convalescent COVID-19 samples from the United States, Italy and Spain.

The data were produced by immunoSEQ multiplex PCR, yet TCRdb's version contains in-frame clones alone and is incomplete. The sample comprises some 200,000 clones, roughly four fifths of which are singletons, and roughly 7% rests with the top ten. Looked up from germline, CDR1 is SGHRS and CDR2 is YFSETQ. CDR3 length: 15 residues. J was trimmed by 3 bases and V by 5 bases; bases with no gene match: 5. V is TRBV5-1 and J is TRBJ1-3, with 10 bases matching TRBD1. This receptor was obtained from a man in his forties or fifties who had recovered from COVID-19. The sample taken for sequencing was PBMCs or T cells enriched from blood (not recorded which). The CDR3 sequence is CASRRDRGGGNTIYF. CDR3 DNA: TGCGCCAGCAGACGGGACAGGGGCGGTGGAAACACCATATATTTT. Full variable domain (outside the CDR3, taken from reference TRBV5-1 and TRBJ1-3): KAGVTQTPRYLIKTRGQQVTLSCSPISGHRSVSWYQQTPGQGLQFLFEYFSETQRNKGNFPGRFSGRQFSNSRSEMNVSTLELGDSALYLCASRRDRGGGNTIYFGEGSWLTVV.